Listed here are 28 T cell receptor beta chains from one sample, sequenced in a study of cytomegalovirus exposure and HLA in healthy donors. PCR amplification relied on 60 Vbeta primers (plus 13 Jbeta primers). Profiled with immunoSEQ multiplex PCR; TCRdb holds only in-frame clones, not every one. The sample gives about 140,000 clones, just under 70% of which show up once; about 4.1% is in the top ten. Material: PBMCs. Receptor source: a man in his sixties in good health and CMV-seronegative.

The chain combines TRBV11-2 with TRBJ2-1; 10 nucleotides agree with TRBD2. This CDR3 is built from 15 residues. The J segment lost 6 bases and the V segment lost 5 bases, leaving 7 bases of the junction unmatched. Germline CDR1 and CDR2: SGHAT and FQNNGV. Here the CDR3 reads CASSTTLAGANEQFF. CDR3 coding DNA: TGTGCCAGCAGCACAACCCTAGCGGGAGCCAATGAGCAGTTCTTC. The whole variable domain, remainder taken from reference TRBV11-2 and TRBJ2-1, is EAGVAQSPRYKIIEKRQSVAFWCNPISGHATLYWYQQILGQGPKLLIQFQNNGVVDDSQLPKDRFSAERLKGVDSTLKIQPAKLEDSAVYLCASSTTLAGANEQFFGPGTRLTVL.

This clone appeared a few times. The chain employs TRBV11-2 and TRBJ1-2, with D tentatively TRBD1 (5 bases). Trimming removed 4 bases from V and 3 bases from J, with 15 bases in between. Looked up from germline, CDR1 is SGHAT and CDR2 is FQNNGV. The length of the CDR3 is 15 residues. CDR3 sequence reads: CASSSPMTVHYGYTF. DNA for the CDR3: TGTGCCAGCAGCTCCCCGATGACAGTACACTATGGCTACACCTTC.

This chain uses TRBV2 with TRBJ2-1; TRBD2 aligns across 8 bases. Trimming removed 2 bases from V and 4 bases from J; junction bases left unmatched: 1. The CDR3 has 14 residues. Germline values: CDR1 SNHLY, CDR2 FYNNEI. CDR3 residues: CASSELAGYNEQFF. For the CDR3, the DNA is TGTGCCAGCAGTGAACTAGCGGGTTACAATGAGCAGTTCTTC.

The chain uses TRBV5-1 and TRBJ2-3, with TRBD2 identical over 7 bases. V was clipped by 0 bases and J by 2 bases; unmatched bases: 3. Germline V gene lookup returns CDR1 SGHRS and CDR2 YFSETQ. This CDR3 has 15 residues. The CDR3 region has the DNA TGCGCCAGCAGCTTGGCCGGGGGGATCACAGATACGCAGTATTTT. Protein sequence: CASSLAGGITDTQYF.

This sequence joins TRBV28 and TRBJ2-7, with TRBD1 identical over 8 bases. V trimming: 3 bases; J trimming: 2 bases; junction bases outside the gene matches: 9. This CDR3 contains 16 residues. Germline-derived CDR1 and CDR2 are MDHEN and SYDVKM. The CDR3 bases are TGTGCCAGCAGTTTGCCTGGACAGGGAAGACCCTACGAGCAGTACTTC. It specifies CASSLPGQGRPYEQYF.

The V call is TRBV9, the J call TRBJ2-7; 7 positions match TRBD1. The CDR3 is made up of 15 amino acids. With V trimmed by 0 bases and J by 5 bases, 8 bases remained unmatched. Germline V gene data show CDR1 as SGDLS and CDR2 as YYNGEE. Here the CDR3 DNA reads TGTGCCAGCAGCGTAGATGAGAGGGGGCAGGACGAGCAGTACTTC. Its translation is CASSVDERGQDEQYF.

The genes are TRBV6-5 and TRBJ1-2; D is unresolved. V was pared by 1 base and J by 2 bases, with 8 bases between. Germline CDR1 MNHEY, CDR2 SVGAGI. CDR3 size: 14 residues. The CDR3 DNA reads TGTGCCAGCAGTTACTTTCCGGAGAACTATGGCTACACCTTC. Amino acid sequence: CASSYFPENYGYTF.

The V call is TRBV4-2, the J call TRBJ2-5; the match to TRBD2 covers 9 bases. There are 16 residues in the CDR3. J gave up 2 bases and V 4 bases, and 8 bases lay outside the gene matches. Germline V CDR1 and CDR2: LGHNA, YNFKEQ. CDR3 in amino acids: CASSPLRTSEQETQYF. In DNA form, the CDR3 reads TGTGCCAGCAGCCCCCTGAGGACTAGCGAACAAGAGACCCAGTACTTC.

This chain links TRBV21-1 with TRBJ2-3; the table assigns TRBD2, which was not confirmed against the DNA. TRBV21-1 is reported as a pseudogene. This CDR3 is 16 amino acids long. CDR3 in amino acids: CASSKPASGLTDTQYF. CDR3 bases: TGTGCCAGCAGCAAACCGGCTAGCGGCCTCACAGATACGCAGTATTTT.

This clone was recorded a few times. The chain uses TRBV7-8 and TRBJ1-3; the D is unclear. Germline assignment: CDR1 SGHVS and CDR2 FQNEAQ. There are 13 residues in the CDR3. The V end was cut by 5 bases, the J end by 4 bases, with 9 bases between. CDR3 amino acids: CASSPTTGNTIYF. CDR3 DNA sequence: TGTGCCAGCAGCCCCACGACAGGAAACACCATATATTTT. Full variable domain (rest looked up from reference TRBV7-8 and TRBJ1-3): GAGVSQSPRYKVAKRGQDVALRCDPISGHVSLFWYQQALGQGPEFLTYFQNEAQLDKSGLPSDRFFAERPEGSVSTLKIQRTQQEDSAVYLCASSPTTGNTIYFGEGSWLTVV.

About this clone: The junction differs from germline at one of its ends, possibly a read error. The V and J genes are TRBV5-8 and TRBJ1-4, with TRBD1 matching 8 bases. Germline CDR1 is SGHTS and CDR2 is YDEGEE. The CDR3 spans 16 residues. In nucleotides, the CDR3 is TGTGCCAGCAGCTCGGAACACGGGACAGGACGGGAAAAATTGTTTTTT. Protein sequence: CASSSEHGTGREKLFF.

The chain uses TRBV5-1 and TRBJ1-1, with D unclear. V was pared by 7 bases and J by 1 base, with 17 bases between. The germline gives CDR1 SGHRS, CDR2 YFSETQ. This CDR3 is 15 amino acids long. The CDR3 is CASGPLEEGNTEAFF. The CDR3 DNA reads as TGCGCCAGCGGGCCCCTAGAGGAGGGGAACACTGAAGCTTTCTTT. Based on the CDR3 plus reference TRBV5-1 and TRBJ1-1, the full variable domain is KAGVTQTPRYLIKTRGQQVTLSCSPISGHRSVSWYQQTPGQGLQFLFEYFSETQRNKGNFPGRFSGRQFSNSRSEMNVSTLELGDSALYLCASGPLEEGNTEAFFGQGTRLTVV.

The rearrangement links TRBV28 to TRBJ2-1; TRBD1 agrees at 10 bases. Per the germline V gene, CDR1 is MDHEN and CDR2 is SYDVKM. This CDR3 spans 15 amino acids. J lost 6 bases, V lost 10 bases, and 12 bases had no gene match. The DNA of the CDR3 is TGTGCCATCGAGGACAGGGGGAAATCGAGCAATGAGCAGTTCTTC. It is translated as CAIEDRGKSSNEQFF.

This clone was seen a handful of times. CDR3 loop: CASSMTGTVINQPQHF. For the CDR3, the DNA is TGTGCCAGCAGCATGACCGGGACAGTTATCAATCAGCCCCAGCATTTT. The chain links TRBV7-9 to TRBJ1-5; 7 bases line up with TRBD1. V trimming: 5 bases; J trimming: 3 bases; junction bases outside the gene matches: 10. The germline gives CDR1 SEHNR, CDR2 FQNEAQ (reference sequence). The CDR3 has 16 residues. Full variable domain (outside the CDR3, taken from reference TRBV7-9 and TRBJ1-5): DTGVSQNPRHKITKRGQNVTFRCDPISEHNRLYWYRQTLGQGPEFLTYFQNEAQLEKSRLLSDRFSAERPKGSFSTLEIQRTEQGDSAMYLCASSMTGTVINQPQHFGDGTRLSIL.

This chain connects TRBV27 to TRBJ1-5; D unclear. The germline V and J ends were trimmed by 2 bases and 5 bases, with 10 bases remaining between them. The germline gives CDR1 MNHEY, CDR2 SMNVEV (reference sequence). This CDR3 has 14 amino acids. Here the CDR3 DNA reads TGTGCCAGCAGTTTACGGTCCTATGATCAGCCCCAGCATTTT. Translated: CASSLRSYDQPQHF.

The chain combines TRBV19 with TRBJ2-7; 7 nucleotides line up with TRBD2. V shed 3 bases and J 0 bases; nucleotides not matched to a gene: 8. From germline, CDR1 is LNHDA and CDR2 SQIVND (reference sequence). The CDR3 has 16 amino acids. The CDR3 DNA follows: TGTGCCAGTAGTATTTCCCCTAGCGGCATCTCCTACGAGCAGTACTTC. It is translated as CASSISPSGISYEQYF.

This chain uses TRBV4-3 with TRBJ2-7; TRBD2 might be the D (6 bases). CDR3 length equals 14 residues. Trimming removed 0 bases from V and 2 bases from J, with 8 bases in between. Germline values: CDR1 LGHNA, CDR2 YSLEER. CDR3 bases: TGCGCCAGCAGCCAAGAGCGGGGCCCCTACGAGCAGTACTTC. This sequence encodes CASSQERGPYEQYF.

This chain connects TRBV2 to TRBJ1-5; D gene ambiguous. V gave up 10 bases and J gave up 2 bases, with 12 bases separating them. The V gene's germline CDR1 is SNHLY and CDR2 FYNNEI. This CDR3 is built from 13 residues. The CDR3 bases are TGTGCCACCACGGGTAAGGGCAATCAGCCCCAGCATTTT. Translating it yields CATTGKGNQPQHF.

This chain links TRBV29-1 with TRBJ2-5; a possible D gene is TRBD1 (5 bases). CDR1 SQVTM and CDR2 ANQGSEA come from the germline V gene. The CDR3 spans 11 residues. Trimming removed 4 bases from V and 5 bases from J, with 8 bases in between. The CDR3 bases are TGCAGCGTTGGCAGGGTTGAGACCCAGTACTTC. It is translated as CSVGRVETQYF.

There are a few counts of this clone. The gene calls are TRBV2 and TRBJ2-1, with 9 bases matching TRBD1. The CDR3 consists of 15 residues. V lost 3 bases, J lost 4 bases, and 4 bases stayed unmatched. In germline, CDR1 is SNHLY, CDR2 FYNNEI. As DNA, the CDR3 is TGTGCCAGCAGTGAGGACAGGGGAACGTACAATGAGCAGTTCTTC. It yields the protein CASSEDRGTYNEQFF.

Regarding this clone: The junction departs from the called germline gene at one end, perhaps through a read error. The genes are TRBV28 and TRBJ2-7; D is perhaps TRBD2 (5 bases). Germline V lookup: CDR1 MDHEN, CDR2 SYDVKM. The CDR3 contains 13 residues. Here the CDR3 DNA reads TGTGCCAGCAGCCCAACTAGTGGCTACAAGCAGTACTTC. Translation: CASSPTSGYKQYF.

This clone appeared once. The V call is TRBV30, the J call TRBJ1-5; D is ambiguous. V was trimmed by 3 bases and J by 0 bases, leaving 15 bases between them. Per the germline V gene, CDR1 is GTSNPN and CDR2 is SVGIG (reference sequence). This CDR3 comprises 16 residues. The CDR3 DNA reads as TGTGCCTGGAGATTGATCCATCACTATAGCAATCAGCCCCAGCATTTT. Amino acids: CAWRLIHHYSNQPQHF.

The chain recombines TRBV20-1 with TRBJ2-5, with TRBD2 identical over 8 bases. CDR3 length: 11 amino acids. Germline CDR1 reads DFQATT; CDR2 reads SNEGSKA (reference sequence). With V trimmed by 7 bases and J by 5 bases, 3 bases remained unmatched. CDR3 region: CSVAGYETQYF. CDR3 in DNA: TGCAGTGTAGCGGGATACGAGACCCAGTACTTC.

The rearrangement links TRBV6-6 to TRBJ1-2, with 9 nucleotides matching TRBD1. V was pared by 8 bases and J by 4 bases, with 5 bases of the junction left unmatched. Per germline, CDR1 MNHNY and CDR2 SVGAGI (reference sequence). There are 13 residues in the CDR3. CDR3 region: CASQQGATYGYTF. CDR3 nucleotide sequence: TGTGCCAGCCAACAGGGGGCTACCTATGGCTACACCTTC.

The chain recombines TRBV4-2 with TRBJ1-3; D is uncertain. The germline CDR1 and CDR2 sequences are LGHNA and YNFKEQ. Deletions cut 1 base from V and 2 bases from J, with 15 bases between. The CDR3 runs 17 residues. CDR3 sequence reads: CASSQGISGITGNTIYF. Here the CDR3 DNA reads TGTGCCAGCAGCCAAGGCATCTCCGGGATAACTGGAAACACCATATATTTT.

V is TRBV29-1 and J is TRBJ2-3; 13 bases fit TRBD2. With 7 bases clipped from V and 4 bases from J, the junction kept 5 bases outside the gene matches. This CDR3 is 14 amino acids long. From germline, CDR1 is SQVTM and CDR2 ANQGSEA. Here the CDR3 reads CSDRTSGSSDTQYF. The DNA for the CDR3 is TGCAGCGATAGGACTAGCGGGAGCTCAGATACGCAGTATTTT.

The CDR3 loop is CASSASGHEQYF. The DNA of the CDR3 is TGTGCCAGCAGCGCCTCAGGCCACGAGCAGTACTTC. The chain carries TRBV7-9 and TRBJ2-7; no reliable D call. V gave up 5 bases and J gave up 5 bases, with 10 bases separating them. The germline V gene encodes CDR1 SEHNR and CDR2 FQNEAQ (reference sequence). The CDR3 loop spans 12 amino acids.

The CDR3 region is CASSLGVSGNTIYF. CDR3 coding DNA: TGTGCCAGCAGCTTAGGCGTCTCTGGAAACACCATATATTTT. The chain joins TRBV7-2 to TRBJ1-3; D is uncertain. V lost 1 base and J lost 0, with 4 bases in between. This CDR3 spans 14 amino acids. Germline V CDR1 and CDR2: SGHTA, FQGNSA.